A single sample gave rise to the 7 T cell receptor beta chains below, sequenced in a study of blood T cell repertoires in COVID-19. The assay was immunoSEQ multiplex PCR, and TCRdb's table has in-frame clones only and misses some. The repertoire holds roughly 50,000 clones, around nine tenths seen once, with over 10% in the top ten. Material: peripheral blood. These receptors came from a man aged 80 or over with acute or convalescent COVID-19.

For the CDR3, the DNA is TGCAGCGTGTTATCCGGGACAGGGCTACTGGACGGGGAGCTGTTTTTT. Its protein is CSVLSGTGLLDGELFF. This chain joins TRBV29-1 and TRBJ2-2; 9 bases fit TRBD1. This CDR3 region has 16 residues. V lost 6 bases and J lost 7; bases outside the gene matches: 15. Germline V CDR1 and CDR2: SQVTM, ANQGSEA.

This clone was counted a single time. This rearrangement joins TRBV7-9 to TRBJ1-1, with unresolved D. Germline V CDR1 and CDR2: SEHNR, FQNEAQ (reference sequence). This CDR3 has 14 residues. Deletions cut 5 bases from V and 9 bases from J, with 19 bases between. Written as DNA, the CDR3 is TGTGCCAGCAGCGACACCCTTCTGGGCGAGAAAGCTTTCTTT. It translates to CASSDTLLGEKAFF.

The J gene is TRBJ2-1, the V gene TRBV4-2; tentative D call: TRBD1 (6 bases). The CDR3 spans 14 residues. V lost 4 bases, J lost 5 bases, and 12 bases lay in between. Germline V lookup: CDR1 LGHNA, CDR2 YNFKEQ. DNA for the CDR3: TGTGCCAGCAGCCTAGGACAGACAGACAATGAGCAGTTCTTC. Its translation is CASSLGQTDNEQFF.

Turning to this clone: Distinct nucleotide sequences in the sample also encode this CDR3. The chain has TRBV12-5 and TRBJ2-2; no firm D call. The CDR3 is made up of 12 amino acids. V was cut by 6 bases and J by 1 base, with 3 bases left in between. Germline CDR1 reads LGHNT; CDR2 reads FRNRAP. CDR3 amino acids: CASGLNTGELFF. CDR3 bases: TGTGCTAGTGGCTTGAACACCGGGGAGCTGTTTTTT.

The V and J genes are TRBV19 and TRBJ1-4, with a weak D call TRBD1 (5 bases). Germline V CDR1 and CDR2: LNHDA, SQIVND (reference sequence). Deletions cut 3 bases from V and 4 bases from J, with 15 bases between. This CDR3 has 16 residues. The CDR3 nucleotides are TGTGCCAGTAGTATCAGGTCCGACAGACTTAATGAAAAACTGTTTTTT. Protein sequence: CASSIRSDRLNEKLFF.

The CDR3 here is CASSRDTRTGELFF. CDR3 in DNA: TGTGCCAGCAGCCGTGATACGAGGACCGGGGAGCTGTTTTTT. The chain recombines TRBV5-4 with TRBJ2-2; unclear D gene. CDR3 length equals 14 residues. Germline V gene lookup returns CDR1 SGHNT and CDR2 YYREEE (reference sequence). V lost 4 bases and J lost 5, with 12 bases in between.

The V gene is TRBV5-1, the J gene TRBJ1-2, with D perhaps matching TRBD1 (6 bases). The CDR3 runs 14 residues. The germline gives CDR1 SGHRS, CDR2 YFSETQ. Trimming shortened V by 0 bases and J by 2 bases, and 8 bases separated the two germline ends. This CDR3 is CASSLGQVNYGYTF. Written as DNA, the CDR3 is TGCGCCAGCAGCTTGGGACAGGTGAACTATGGCTACACCTTC.